This TCR beta chain came from a study of cytomegalovirus exposure and HLA in healthy donors. Across the study: Some 85 million unique TCRs from HLA-typed donors were held in an early data release. Study conclusions and caveats: Common viral pathogens seemed to be connected with several of the most significant clusters, according to a later analysis. Reportedly, a later analysis found an Asian-associated ancestry cluster had fewer N-insertions than the roughly 700-donor mean.

The germline CDR1 and CDR2 sequences are GTSNPN and SVGIG (reference sequence). This CDR3 region has 14 residues. V shed 1 base, J shed 4 bases, and the junction held 6 bases outside the gene matches. The PCR contained 60 Vbeta and 13 Jbeta primers. TCRdb keeps only in-frame clones here, not all; method: immunoSEQ multiplex PCR. The sample consists of fewer than 250,000 clones, about 86% of them appearing once. In this sample, this clone turned up once. No antigen is known for it. V usage is TRBV30 and J usage is TRBJ1-2; 7 bases are shared with TRBD1. Source material: PBMCs. This TCR derives from a man aged 40-50 years in good health and CMV-seropositive. DNA for the CDR3: TGTGCCTGGAGTGAGTTGGACAGGATCTATGGCTACACCTTC. Translation: CAWSELDRIYGYTF.